Shown below are 9 T cell receptor beta chains from a single sample sequenced in a study of blood T cell repertoires in COVID-19. Sequencing used immunoSEQ multiplex PCR; TCRdb keeps in-frame clones, though not all of them. The repertoire holds about 250,000 clones, approximately 85% seen once, with 0.87% in the top ten. Sequencing input: peripheral blood. These receptors were collected from a human donor with COVID-19, enrolled during active disease. The donor label of this sample is uncertain.

This clone was counted between two and nine times. Other nucleotide sequences from this sample produce the same CDR3. The rearrangement links TRBV18 to TRBJ2-7; 8 bases fit TRBD1. The CDR3 consists of 14 residues. Germline CDR1 is KGHSH and CDR2 is LQKENI. Trimming took 0 bases from V and 2 from J; bases not matched to a gene: 0. CDR3 sequence reads: CASSPPTGAYEQYF. For the CDR3, the DNA is TGTGCCAGCTCACCACCGACAGGGGCCTACGAGCAGTACTTC.

The chain couples TRBV7-3 to TRBJ2-1; TRBD2 matches at 11 bases. The CDR3 consists of 15 residues. The V and J ends lost 4 bases and 3 bases, in that order; junction bases with no gene match: 2. Germline CDR1 reads SGHTA; CDR2 reads FQGTGA. The CDR3 region is CASSYGTSGYNEQFF. CDR3 in DNA: TGTGCCAGCAGCTATGGGACTAGCGGCTACAATGAGCAGTTCTTC.

This clone came up a few times. The chain has TRBV9 and TRBJ2-7; TRBD2 agrees at 9 bases. Germline-derived CDR1 and CDR2 are SGDLS and YYNGEE. This CDR3 is 14 amino acids long. After removal of 5 bases from V and 5 bases from J, the junction contained 8 bases not matched to a gene. The CDR3 is CASSPSGNSNEQYF. The CDR3 DNA sequence: TGTGCCAGCAGTCCTAGCGGGAACTCGAACGAGCAGTACTTC.

The rearrangement links TRBV5-6 to TRBJ1-1; D is ambiguous. Germline V gives CDR1 SGHDT, CDR2 YYEEEE. V lost 2 bases, J lost 2 bases, and 7 bases lay in between. There are 13 residues in the CDR3. CDR3 sequence: CASSFTVNTEAFF. The DNA of the CDR3 is TGTGCCAGCAGCTTCACAGTCAACACTGAAGCTTTCTTT.

The J gene is TRBJ1-3, the V gene TRBV19; 7 bases are shared with TRBD1. The CDR3 has 15 residues. Germline CDR1 LNHDA, CDR2 SQIVND (reference sequence). V gave up 5 bases and J gave up 11 bases; unmatched junction bases: 15. The CDR3 region is CASSPGQVLWKAIYF. The DNA of the CDR3 is TGTGCCAGTAGTCCCGGACAGGTACTCTGGAAAGCCATATATTTT.

The chain couples TRBV30 to TRBJ1-3; D ambiguous. The CDR3 is 16 residues long. V dropped 3 bases and J dropped 4 bases, with 19 bases sitting between them. Germline CDR1 GTSNPN, CDR2 SVGIG (reference sequence). This CDR3 reads CAWRTPSQAGGNTIYF. CDR3 sequence (DNA): TGTGCCTGGAGGACACCTAGCCAGGCGGGAGGAAACACCATATATTTT.

In its sample, this clone was seen a few times. The gene calls are TRBV13 and TRBJ2-7; 16 bases map to TRBD2. Germline V gives CDR1 PRHDT, CDR2 FYEKMQ (reference sequence). V lost 5 bases to trimming and J lost 7 bases; unmatched junction nucleotides: 5. The CDR3 sequence is 15 residues long. CDR3 bases: TGTGCCAGCAGCCTCGGGACTAGCGGGAGGGGTGAGCAGTACTTC. Residues: CASSLGTSGRGEQYF.

This rearrangement joins TRBV6-6 to TRBJ2-7; 10 nucleotides match TRBD1. CDR3 size: 15 residues. The V gene end was trimmed by 2 bases and the J gene end by 4 bases; junction bases not matched to a gene: 5. Germline V gives CDR1 MNHNY, CDR2 SVGAGI (reference sequence). The CDR3 sequence: CASSYPGTGAYEQYF. The CDR3 DNA reads as TGTGCCAGCAGTTACCCCGGGACAGGGGCGTACGAGCAGTACTTC.

This rearrangement joins TRBV9 to TRBJ1-2, with 9 bases that match TRBD1. The CDR3 is 15 amino acids. Trimming cost V 3 bases and J 6 bases; bases outside gene matches: 9. The germline CDR1 and CDR2 sequences are SGDLS and YYNGEE. CDR3 in amino acids: CASSAGTGIVHGYTF. CDR3 nucleotide sequence: TGTGCCAGCAGCGCCGGGACAGGGATTGTGCATGGCTACACCTTC.